These 22 T cell receptor beta chains were sequenced from one sample in a study of a mutant IDH1 vaccine in newly diagnosed glioma. The method was immunoSEQ multiplex PCR; TCRdb's version includes in-frame clones alone and lacks a portion of them. The sample records some 120,000 clones, roughly 78% being singletons. For these receptors, no antigen is known. Time point here: week 11, during vaccination. Every vaccine dose comprised 300 ug of mutant IDH1 20-mer peptide plus topical imiquimod. The specimen was PBMCs, collected from a glioma patient whose treatment included an IDH1 peptide vaccine. All receptors derive from a man aged 35-49 years with glioma.

This chain's CDR3 is CASSLALGYGYTF. In DNA, the CDR3 is TGTGCCAGCAGCTTAGCGTTGGGTTATGGCTACACCTTC. The V and J genes are TRBV7-9 and TRBJ1-2; D remains ambiguous. The CDR3 is 13 residues long. V was clipped by 0 bases and J by 5 bases, with 7 bases between them. The germline gives CDR1 SEHNR, CDR2 FQNEAQ (reference sequence).

This CDR3 reads CASSLTSGDGDTQYF. CDR3 in DNA: TGCGCCAGCAGCCTCACTAGCGGAGACGGAGATACGCAGTATTTT. The chain recombines TRBV5-1 with TRBJ2-3; TRBD2 aligns across 8 bases. Germline CDR1 SGHRS, CDR2 YFSETQ. There are 15 residues in the CDR3. V was pared by 4 bases and J by 5 bases, with 9 bases of the junction left unmatched.

The chain couples TRBV6-4 to TRBJ2-7; 11 bases align to TRBD2. The CDR3 is 13 residues long. The J segment lost 5 bases and the V segment lost 3 bases, leaving 0 bases of the junction unmatched. The germline V gene encodes CDR1 MRHNA and CDR2 SNTAGT. The CDR3 spells CASSETSGDEQYF. CDR3 sequence (DNA): TGTGCCAGCAGTGAGACTAGCGGGGACGAGCAGTACTTC.

The chain uses TRBV5-1 and TRBJ2-5; possibly TRBD2 for D (5 bases). V lost 2 bases and J lost 5, with 7 bases in between. From germline, CDR1 is SGHRS and CDR2 YFSETQ. CDR3 size: 12 residues. The CDR3 DNA sequence: TGCGCCAGCAGCTTCGGGAAGGAGACCCAGTACTTC. This gives the protein CASSFGKETQYF.

The chain carries TRBV19 and TRBJ1-2; 7 bases fit TRBD1. CDR1 is LNHDA and CDR2 is SQIVND in the germline V gene (reference sequence). The V gene end was trimmed by 3 bases and the J gene end by 4 bases; junction bases not matched to a gene: 8. This CDR3 has 15 residues. CDR3 protein: CASSIRGQQVYGYTF. CDR3 DNA: TGTGCCAGTAGTATCCGGGGACAGCAGGTCTATGGCTACACCTTC.

The J gene is TRBJ2-3, the V gene TRBV18; 16 bases agree with TRBD2. Germline V lookup: CDR1 KGHSH, CDR2 LQKENI. The CDR3 runs to 17 residues. Trimming at V came to 2 bases and at J to 9 bases, leaving 8 bases not matched to a gene. Written as DNA, the CDR3 is TGTGCCAGCTCACCAACCTCGGGACTAGCGGGAGGGCGAACGCAGTATTTT. It specifies CASSPTSGLAGGRTQYF.

This rearrangement joins TRBV5-1 to TRBJ1-1, with TRBD1 identical over 9 bases. Germline V gives CDR1 SGHRS, CDR2 YFSETQ. The CDR3 contains 14 residues. Trimming cost V 4 bases and J 4 bases; bases outside gene matches: 5. The CDR3 here is CASSDRGVVTEAFF. Written as DNA, the CDR3 is TGCGCCAGCAGCGACAGGGGGGTGGTCACTGAAGCTTTCTTT.

CDR3 loop: CASSFGQGSHTQYF. The CDR3 nucleotides read TGTGCCAGCAGCTTCGGACAGGGTTCGCATACGCAGTATTTT. The chain uses TRBV5-5 and TRBJ2-3; TRBD1 matches at 8 bases. Germline CDR1 is SGHKS and CDR2 is YYEKEE (reference sequence). Trimming at V came to 2 bases and at J to 7 bases, leaving 6 bases not matched to a gene. The CDR3 spans 14 residues.

This clone occurred once. The chain links TRBV12-5 to TRBJ1-6; TRBD1 matches at 10 bases. Germline CDR1 reads LGHNT; CDR2 reads FRNRAP. CDR3 length equals 16 residues. V shed 2 bases, J shed 11 bases, and the junction held 9 bases outside the gene matches. CDR3 DNA: TGTGCTAGTGGTTTGCCTCCTGGGACAGGGGCGACACCCCTCCACTTT. It specifies CASGLPPGTGATPLHF.

The rearrangement uses TRBV28 and TRBJ2-2; no clear D. V lost 3 bases, J lost 4 bases, and 9 bases lay in between. CDR3 size: 14 residues. CDR1 is MDHEN and CDR2 is SYDVKM in the germline V gene. The CDR3 region is CASSLVGGTGELFF. In nucleotides, the CDR3 is TGTGCCAGCAGTTTGGTGGGCGGCACCGGGGAGCTGTTTTTT.

This clone has more than one count but fewer than ten. V gene TRBV30 combines with J gene TRBJ1-1; D gene unclear. The CDR3 runs to 16 residues. Germline CDR1 and CDR2: GTSNPN and SVGIG (reference sequence). The ends were cut back, 5 bases at V and 1 base at J, with 20 bases in the middle. The CDR3 here is CAWSRVGLRTNTEAFF. Written as DNA, the CDR3 is TGTGCCTGGTCCCGGGTGGGCCTCAGGACGAACACTGAAGCTTTCTTT.

About this clone: An end of the junction does not agree with germline; a read error may underlie this. V is TRBV6-1 and J is TRBJ1-2; a possible D gene is TRBD1 (5 bases). This CDR3 has 12 residues. Germline-derived CDR1 and CDR2 are MNHNS and SASEGT. The CDR3 coding sequence is TGTGCCAGCGGTGACAGAGGGTATGGCTACACCTTC. Encoded protein: CASGDRGYGYTF.

The chain links TRBV2 to TRBJ2-3; no clear D gene. CDR1 SNHLY and CDR2 FYNNEI come from the germline V gene. Trimming took 6 bases from V and 0 from J, leaving 7 bases between them. There are 13 residues in the CDR3. This CDR3 is CASRDWSTDTQYF. The CDR3 DNA follows: TGTGCCAGCAGGGATTGGAGCACAGATACGCAGTATTTT.

The CDR3 sequence: CASSQEVGSGVYGYTF. For the CDR3, the DNA is TGCGCCAGCAGCCAAGAGGTTGGGTCAGGGGTCTATGGCTACACCTTC. This chain uses TRBV4-3 with TRBJ1-2, with D possibly matching TRBD1 (6 bases). The germline V gene has CDR1 LGHNA and CDR2 YSLEER. This CDR3 comprises 16 residues. The V and J ends lost 0 bases and 4 bases respectively, with 15 bases between them.

The V and J genes are TRBV29-1 and TRBJ1-2; no clear D gene. The CDR3 is 14 residues long. V was pared by 2 bases and J by 3 bases, with 13 bases between. CDR1 is SQVTM, CDR2 ANQGSEA, per germline. CDR3 in DNA: TGCAGCGTTGAACTCCCCGAGGGCGACTATGGCTACACCTTC. Translated, it gives CSVELPEGDYGYTF.

This chain links TRBV6-6 with TRBJ2-6; a possible D gene is TRBD1 (6 bases). CDR1 is MNHNY, CDR2 SVGAGI, per germline (reference sequence). Trimming shortened V by 6 bases and J by 0 bases, and 12 bases separated the two germline ends. This CDR3 spans 16 amino acids. The CDR3 sequence: CASSSGTPSGANVLTF. CDR3 nucleotides: TGTGCCAGCAGCTCCGGGACACCCTCTGGGGCCAACGTCCTGACTTTC.

The count of this clone is one. The chain recombines TRBV4-3 with TRBJ2-1, with TRBD1 identical over 8 bases. From germline, CDR1 is LGHNA and CDR2 YSLEER. The CDR3 has 20 residues. V dropped 1 base and J dropped 1; count of bases not matched to a gene: 15. The CDR3 reads CASSQVVGTGGLPSYNEQFF. In DNA, the CDR3 is TGCGCCAGCAGCCAAGTAGTCGGTACAGGGGGTTTACCGTCCTACAATGAGCAGTTCTTC.

The rearrangement links TRBV9 to TRBJ2-1; a possible D gene is TRBD2 (6 bases). Trimming removed 4 bases at V and 0 bases at J, with 14 bases between. In germline, CDR1 is SGDLS, CDR2 YYNGEE. The CDR3 has 16 amino acids. The CDR3 bases are TGTGCCAGCAGCCCGGAGGGAGTGAGCTCCTACAATGAGCAGTTCTTC. It is translated as CASSPEGVSSYNEQFF.

In its sample, this clone was seen once. The chain carries TRBV18 and TRBJ2-3, with TRBD1 matching over 8 bases. Germline CDR1 and CDR2: KGHSH and LQKENI. CDR3 size: 16 residues. Losses at the gene ends were 6 bases for V and 5 bases for J; bases not matched to a gene: 13. The CDR3 bases are TGTGCCAGCTCTTCCTCGTCCAGGGGGCCTGTAGATACGCAGTATTTT. Translating it yields CASSSSSRGPVDTQYF.

This clone was counted once. The rearrangement uses TRBV27 and TRBJ2-7; 9 bases fit TRBD2. With V trimmed by 5 bases and J by 0 bases, 14 bases remained unmatched. The CDR3 is 18 amino acids. The germline V gene encodes CDR1 MNHEY and CDR2 SMNVEV (reference sequence). The DNA for the CDR3 is TGTGCCAGCAGTCTGACCGTAGCGGGAGAGGGCCTCTCCTACGAGCAGTACTTC. Protein sequence: CASSLTVAGEGLSYEQYF.

V and J are TRBV5-5 and TRBJ1-5; D remains ambiguous. Trimming removed 4 bases at V and 5 bases at J, with 13 bases between. The germline CDR1 and CDR2 sequences are SGHKS and YYEKEE (reference sequence). The CDR3 contains 14 residues. The DNA of the CDR3 is TGTGCCAGCAGCCTCCGAGGAGGGTATCAGCCCCAGCATTTT. It is translated as CASSLRGGYQPQHF.

This sequence joins TRBV5-1 and TRBJ2-1, with TRBD2 matching over 10 bases. Germline trimming cut 4 bases from V and 3 bases from J; bases unmatched to any gene: 7. This CDR3 has 16 amino acids. Germline CDR1 and CDR2: SGHRS and YFSETQ. The CDR3 DNA is TGCGCCAGCAGCCTCCAACCTAGCGGGGGCTACAATGAGCAGTTCTTC. The encoded protein is CASSLQPSGGYNEQFF.